What follows describes a single T cell receptor beta chain. Its antigen remains unknown. The data derive from a study of identical twins. Study findings and constraints: The models systematically underestimated how much out-of-frame TCR alpha was shared in monozygotic twins.

All donors comprised healthy Caucasians. Template switching, a step in the protocol, added a universal primer site, and cDNA carried unique molecular identifiers. Via MiXCR, TCRdb re-called the 5' RACE reads, giving one row per CDR3 protein. The data show 420,000 or so distinct CDR3 sequences, about 18% seen once. V shed 5 bases and J 4 bases; nucleotides not matched to a gene: 8. CDR3 length: 17 amino acids. Germline assignment: CDR1 PRHDT and CDR2 FYEKMQ (reference sequence). This receptor was obtained from a man in his fifties in good health. Input material: naive T cells sorted from blood. The chain links TRBV13 to TRBJ2-1; 13 nucleotides agree with TRBD2. DNA of the CDR3: TGTGCCAGCAGCACCCGGACTAGCGGGAGTTCTTACAATGAGCAGTTCTTC. This gives the protein CASSTRTSGSSYNEQFF.